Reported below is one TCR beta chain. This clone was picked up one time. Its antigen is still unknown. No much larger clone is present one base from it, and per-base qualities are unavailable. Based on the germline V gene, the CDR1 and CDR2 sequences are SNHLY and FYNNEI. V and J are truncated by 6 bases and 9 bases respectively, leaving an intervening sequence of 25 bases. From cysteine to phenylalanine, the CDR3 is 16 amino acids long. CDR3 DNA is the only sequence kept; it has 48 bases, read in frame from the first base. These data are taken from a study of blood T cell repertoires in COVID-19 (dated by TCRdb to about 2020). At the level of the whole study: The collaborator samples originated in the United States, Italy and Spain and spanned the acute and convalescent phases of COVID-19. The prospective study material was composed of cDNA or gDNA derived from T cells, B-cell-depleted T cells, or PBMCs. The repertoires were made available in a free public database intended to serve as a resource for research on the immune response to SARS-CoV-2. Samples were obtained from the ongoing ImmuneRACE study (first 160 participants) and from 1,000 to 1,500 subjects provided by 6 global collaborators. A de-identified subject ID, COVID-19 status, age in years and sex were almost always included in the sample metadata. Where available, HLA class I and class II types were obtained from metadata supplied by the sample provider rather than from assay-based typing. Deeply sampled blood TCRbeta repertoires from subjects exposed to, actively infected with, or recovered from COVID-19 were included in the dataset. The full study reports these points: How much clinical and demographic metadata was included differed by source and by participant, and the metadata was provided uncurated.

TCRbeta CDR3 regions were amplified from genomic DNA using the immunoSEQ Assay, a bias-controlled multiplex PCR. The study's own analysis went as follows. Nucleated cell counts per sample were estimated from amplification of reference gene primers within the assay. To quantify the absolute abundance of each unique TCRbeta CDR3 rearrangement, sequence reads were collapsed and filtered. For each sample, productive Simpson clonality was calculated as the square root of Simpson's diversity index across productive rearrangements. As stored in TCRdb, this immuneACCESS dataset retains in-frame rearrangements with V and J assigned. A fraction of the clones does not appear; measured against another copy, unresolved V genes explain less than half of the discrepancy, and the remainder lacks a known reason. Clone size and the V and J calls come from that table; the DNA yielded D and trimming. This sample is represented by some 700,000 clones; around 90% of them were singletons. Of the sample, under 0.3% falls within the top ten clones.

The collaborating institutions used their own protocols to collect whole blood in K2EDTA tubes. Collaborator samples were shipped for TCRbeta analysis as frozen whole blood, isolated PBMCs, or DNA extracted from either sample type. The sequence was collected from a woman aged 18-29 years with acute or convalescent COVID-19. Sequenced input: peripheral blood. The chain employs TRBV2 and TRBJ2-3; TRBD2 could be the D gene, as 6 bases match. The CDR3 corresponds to CASRKPGVPQIDTQYF. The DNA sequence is TGTGCCAGCAGAAAACCGGGGGTTCCACAGATAGACACGCAGTATTTT.